This TCR beta chain was found in a study of CD8+ T cells in alopecia areata. On the study more broadly: Approximately 7-10-week-old female C3H/HeJ mice were grafted with skin from spontaneously alopecic approximately 6-13-month-old C3H/HeJ graft donors. Findings and caveats of the study: Patients shared TCRs less clearly than mice did, possibly owing to HLA.

The germline CDR1 and CDR2 sequences are NNHDY and SYVADS. The CDR3 contains 15 residues. Trimming removed 5 bases at V and 0 bases at J, with 13 bases between. There are many counts of this clone. What it recognizes is unknown. Genes here carry mouse names. The read stops 4 residues short of the end of the CDR3; the missing end is completed from the germline J gene. Markers used for sorting pooled cutaneous lymph node cells were CD4, CD8alpha, NKG2D, NKG2ACE and others. The sequencing template was cDNA reverse transcribed from extracted RNA. Sequenced by immunoSEQ multiplex PCR; TCRdb stores in-frame clones only, minus some. Singletons are absent from the sample, which has over 15,000 clones.

The sequence was obtained from a C3H/HeJ mouse with alopecia areata. MHC haplotype of the mouse line: H2-k. J is TRBJ2-5 and V is TRBV13-3, with D possibly matching TRBD1 (5 bases). Sequenced sample: CD8+ T cells sorted from a lymph node. The CDR3 here is CASRETEINQDTQYF. CDR3 DNA (partial): TGTGCCAGCAGAGAGACAGAAATTAACCAAGAC.